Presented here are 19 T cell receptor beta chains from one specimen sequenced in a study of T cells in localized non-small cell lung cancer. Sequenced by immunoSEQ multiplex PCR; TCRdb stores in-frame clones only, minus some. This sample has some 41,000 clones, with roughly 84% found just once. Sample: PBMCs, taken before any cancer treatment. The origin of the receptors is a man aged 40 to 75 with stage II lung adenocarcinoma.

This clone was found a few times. The DNA for the CDR3 is TGTGCCACCAGTGGGGCGTCGGGCGAGACCCAGTACTTC. It translates to CATSGASGETQYF. J is TRBJ2-5 and V is TRBV15, with a tentative D call TRBD1 (5 bases). The CDR3 is made up of 13 amino acids. The V end lost 6 bases, the J end lost 5 bases, and 13 bases lay between the germline ends. In germline, CDR1 is LNHNV, CDR2 YYDKDF (reference sequence). Together with reference TRBV15 and TRBJ2-5, the CDR3 gives the full variable domain: DAMVIQNPRYQVTQFGKPVTLSCSQTLNHNVMYWYQQKSSQAPKLLFHYYDKDFNNEADTPDNFQSRRPNTSFCFLDIRSPGLGDTAMYLCATSGASGETQYFGPGTRLLVL.

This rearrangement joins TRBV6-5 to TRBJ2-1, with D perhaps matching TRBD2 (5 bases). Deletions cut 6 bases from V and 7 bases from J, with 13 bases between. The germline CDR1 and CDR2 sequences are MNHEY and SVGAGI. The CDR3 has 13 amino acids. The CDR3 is CASSYGRGNEQFF. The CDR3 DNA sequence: TGTGCCAGCAGCTACGGACGAGGGAATGAGCAGTTCTTC.

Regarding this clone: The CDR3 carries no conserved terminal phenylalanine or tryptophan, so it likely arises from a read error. In DNA form, the CDR3 reads TGTGCCATCAGTGAGGGGACAGGGAGGTATTCACCCCTCCACCTT. Residues: CAISEGTGRYSPLHL. V and J are TRBV10-3 and TRBJ1-6, with 9 bases that match TRBD1. This CDR3 comprises 15 residues. Unmatched junction bases numbered 4, after V lost 2 bases and J lost 8 bases. CDR1 is ENHRY and CDR2 is SYGVKD in the germline V gene.

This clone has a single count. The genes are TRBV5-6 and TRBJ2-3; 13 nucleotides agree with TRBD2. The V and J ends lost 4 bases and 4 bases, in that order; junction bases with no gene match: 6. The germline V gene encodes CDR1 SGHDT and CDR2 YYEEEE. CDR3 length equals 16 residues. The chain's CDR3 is CASSLTSGRASDTQYF. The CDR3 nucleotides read TGTGCCAGCAGCCTCACTAGCGGGAGGGCTTCAGATACGCAGTATTTT.

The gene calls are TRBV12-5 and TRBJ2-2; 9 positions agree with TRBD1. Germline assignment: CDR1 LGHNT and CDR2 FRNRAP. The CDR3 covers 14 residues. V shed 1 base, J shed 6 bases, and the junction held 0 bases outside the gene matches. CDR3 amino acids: CASGLGQGAGELFF. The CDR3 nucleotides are TGTGCTAGTGGTTTGGGACAGGGGGCCGGGGAGCTGTTTTTT.

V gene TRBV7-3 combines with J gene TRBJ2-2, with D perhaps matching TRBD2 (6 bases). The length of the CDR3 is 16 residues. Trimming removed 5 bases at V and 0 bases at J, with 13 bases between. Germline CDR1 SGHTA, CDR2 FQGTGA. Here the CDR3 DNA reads TGTGCCAGCAGCGACGGGGGATTCGCGAACACCGGGGAGCTGTTTTTT. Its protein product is CASSDGGFANTGELFF.

CDR3 sequence reads: CASSPRGLAGVGGETQYF. DNA of the CDR3: TGTGCCAGCAGCCCACGGGGACTAGCGGGAGTTGGTGGGGAGACCCAGTACTTC. V and J are TRBV7-3 and TRBJ2-5; 14 positions match TRBD2. There are 18 residues in the CDR3. Germline CDR1 SGHTA, CDR2 FQGTGA. V gave up 5 bases and J gave up 5 bases; unmatched junction bases: 13.

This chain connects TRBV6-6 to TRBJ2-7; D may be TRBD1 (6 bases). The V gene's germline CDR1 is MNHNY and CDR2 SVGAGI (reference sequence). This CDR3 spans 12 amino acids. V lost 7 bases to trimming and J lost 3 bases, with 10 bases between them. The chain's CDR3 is CASMDSFYEQYF. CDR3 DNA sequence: TGTGCCAGCATGGACAGCTTCTACGAGCAGTACTTC.

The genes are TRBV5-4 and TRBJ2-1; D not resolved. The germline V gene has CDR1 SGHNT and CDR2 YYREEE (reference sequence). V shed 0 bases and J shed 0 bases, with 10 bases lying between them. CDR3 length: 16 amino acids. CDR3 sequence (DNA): TGTGCCAGCAGCTTGGTACGGGTTATCTCCTACAATGAGCAGTTCTTC. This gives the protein CASSLVRVISYNEQFF. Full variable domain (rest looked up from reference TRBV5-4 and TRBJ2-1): ETGVTQSPTHLIKTRGQQVTLRCSSQSGHNTVSWYQQALGQGPQFIFQYYREEENGRGNFPPRFSGLQFPNYSSELNVNALELDDSALYLCASSLVRVISYNEQFFGPGTRLTVL.

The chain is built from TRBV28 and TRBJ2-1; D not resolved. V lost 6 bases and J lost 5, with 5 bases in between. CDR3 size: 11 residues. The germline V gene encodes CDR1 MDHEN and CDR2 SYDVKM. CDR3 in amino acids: CASSLNNEQFF. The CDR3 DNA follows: TGTGCCAGCAGCCTCAACAATGAGCAGTTCTTC.

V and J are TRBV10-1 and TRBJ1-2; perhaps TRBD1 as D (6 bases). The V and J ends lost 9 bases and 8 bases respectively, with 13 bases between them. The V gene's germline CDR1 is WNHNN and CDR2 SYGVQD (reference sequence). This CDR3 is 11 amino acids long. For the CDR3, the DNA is TGCGCCAGGGGGGGCGTAAGGGGCTACACCTTC. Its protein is CARGGVRGYTF.

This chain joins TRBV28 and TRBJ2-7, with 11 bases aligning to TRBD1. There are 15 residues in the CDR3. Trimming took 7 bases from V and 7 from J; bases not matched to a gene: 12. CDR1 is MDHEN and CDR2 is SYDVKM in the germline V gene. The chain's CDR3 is CASISVGQGAREQYF. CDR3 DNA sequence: TGTGCCAGCATATCCGTCGGACAGGGGGCTAGAGAGCAGTACTTC. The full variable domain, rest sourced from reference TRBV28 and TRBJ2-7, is DVKVTQSSRYLVKRTGEKVFLECVQDMDHENMFWYRQDPGLGLRLIYFSYDVKMKEKGDIPEGYSVSREKKERFSLILESASTNQTSMYLCASISVGQGAREQYFGPGTRLTVT.

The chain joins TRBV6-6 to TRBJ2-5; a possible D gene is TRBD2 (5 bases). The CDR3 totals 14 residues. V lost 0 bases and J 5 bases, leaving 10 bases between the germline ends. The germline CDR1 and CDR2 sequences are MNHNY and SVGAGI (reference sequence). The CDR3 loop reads CASSYSSGGETQYF. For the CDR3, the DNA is TGTGCCAGCAGTTACTCGAGTGGCGGGGAGACCCAGTACTTC.

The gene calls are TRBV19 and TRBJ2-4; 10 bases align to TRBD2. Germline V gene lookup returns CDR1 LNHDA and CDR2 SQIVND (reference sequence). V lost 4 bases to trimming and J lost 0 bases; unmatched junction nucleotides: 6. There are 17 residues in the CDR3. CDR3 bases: TGTGCCAGTAGTACTGACCTAGCGGGGGTAGCCAAAAACATTCAGTACTTC. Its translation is CASSTDLAGVAKNIQYF. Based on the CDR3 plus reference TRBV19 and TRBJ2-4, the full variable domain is DGGITQSPKYLFRKEGQNVTLSCEQNLNHDAMYWYRQDPGQGLRLIYYSQIVNDFQKGDIAEGYSVSREKKESFPLTVTSAQKNPTAFYLCASSTDLAGVAKNIQYFGAGTRLSVL.

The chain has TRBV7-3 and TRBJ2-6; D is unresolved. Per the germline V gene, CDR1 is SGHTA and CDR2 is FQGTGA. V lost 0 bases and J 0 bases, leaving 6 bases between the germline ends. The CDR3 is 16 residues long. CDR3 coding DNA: TGTGCCAGCAGCTTAACGTTAAGCTCTGGGGCCAACGTCCTGACTTTC. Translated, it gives CASSLTLSSGANVLTF.

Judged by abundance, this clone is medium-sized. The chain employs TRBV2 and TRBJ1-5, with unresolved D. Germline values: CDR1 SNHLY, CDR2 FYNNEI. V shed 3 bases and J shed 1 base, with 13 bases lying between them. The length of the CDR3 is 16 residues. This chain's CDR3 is CASSEGLPTSNQPQHF. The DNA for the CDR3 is TGTGCCAGCAGTGAGGGTCTCCCAACAAGCAATCAGCCCCAGCATTTT.

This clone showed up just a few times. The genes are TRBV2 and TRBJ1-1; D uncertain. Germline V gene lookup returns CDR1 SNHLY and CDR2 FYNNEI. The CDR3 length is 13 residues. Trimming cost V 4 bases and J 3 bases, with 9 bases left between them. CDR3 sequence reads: CASSGERDTEAFF. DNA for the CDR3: TGTGCCAGCAGTGGAGAAAGGGACACTGAAGCTTTCTTT.

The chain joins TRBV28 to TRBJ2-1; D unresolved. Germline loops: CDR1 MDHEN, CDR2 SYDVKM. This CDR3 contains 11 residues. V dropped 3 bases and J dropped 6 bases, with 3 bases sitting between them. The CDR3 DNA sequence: TGTGCCAGCAGTTTGGTCAATGAGCAGTTCTTC. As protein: CASSLVNEQFF.

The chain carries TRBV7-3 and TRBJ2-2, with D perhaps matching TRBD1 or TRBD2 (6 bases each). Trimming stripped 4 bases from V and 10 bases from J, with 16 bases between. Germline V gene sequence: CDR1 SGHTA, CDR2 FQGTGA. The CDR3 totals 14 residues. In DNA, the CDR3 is TGTGCCAGCAGCTCGCAGGGGACTCGCGAGGAGCTGTTTTTT. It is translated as CASSSQGTREELFF.